The text below deals with one TCR beta chain. Its specificity is unknown. The data are from a study of cytomegalovirus exposure and HLA in healthy donors. Study-wide results and limits: Reports state that TCR beta sequences accurately predicted most subjects' HLA-A and HLA-B alleles. The study flagged 150 to 200 TCR beta chains as cytomegalovirus-associated.

Researchers ran the PCR with 60 Vbeta and 13 Jbeta primers. This table comes from immunoSEQ multiplex PCR, and its TCRdb copy is limited to in-frame clones, with some not included. The sample lists just over 150,000 clones, approximately 82% occurring once. The V gene lost 2 bases and the J gene lost 8 bases, with 6 bases spanning the gap. CDR1 is SGHDN, CDR2 FVKESK, per germline. This CDR3 spans 12 amino acids. The chain uses TRBV14 and TRBJ1-4; D not resolved. The sequence derives from a man aged 50 to 59 in good health and CMV-seropositive. The sample was PBMCs. The chain's CDR3 is CASSQNSEKLFF. The CDR3 region has the DNA TGTGCCAGCAGCCAAAACAGCGAAAAACTGTTTTTT. Using reference TRBV14 and TRBJ1-4 for the parts outside the CDR3, the full variable domain is EAGVTQFPSHSVIEKGQTVTLRCDPISGHDNLYWYRRVMGKEIKFLLHFVKESKQDESGMPNNRFLAERTGGTYSTLKVQPAELEDSGVYFCASSQNSEKLFFGSGTQLSVL.